Following are 30 T cell receptor beta chains from one sample sequenced in a study of cytomegalovirus exposure and HLA in healthy donors. The PCR had 60 Vbeta and 13 Jbeta primers. Generated by immunoSEQ multiplex PCR, the TCRdb table keeps only in-frame clones and is missing some. This table has about 93,000 clones, approximately 83% appearing once. Sequenced: PBMCs. These receptors originate from a man aged 50-59 years in good health and CMV-seronegative.

This rearrangement joins TRBV15 to TRBJ1-1; D is uncertain. The germline gives CDR1 LNHNV, CDR2 YYDKDF (reference sequence). The CDR3 contains 15 residues. Trimming shortened V by 0 bases and J by 0 bases, and 8 bases separated the two germline ends. Here the CDR3 DNA reads TGTGCCACCAGCAGAGATTTCGTTATGAACACTGAAGCTTTCTTT. It encodes CATSRDFVMNTEAFF.

This chain connects TRBV28 to TRBJ2-2; TRBD2 might be the D (5 bases). V shed 6 bases and J shed 5 bases, with 16 bases lying between them. The V gene's germline CDR1 is MDHEN and CDR2 SYDVKM. CDR3 length: 15 residues. CDR3: CASRETSTWTGELFF. In nucleotides, the CDR3 is TGTGCCAGCAGGGAAACTAGTACTTGGACCGGGGAGCTGTTTTTT. The entire variable domain, with the rest obtained from reference TRBV28 and TRBJ2-2, is as follows: DVKVTQSSRYLVKRTGEKVFLECVQDMDHENMFWYRQDPGLGLRLIYFSYDVKMKEKGDIPEGYSVSREKKERFSLILESASTNQTSMYLCASRETSTWTGELFFGEGSRLTVL.

The chain employs TRBV11-2 and TRBJ2-7; D gene uncertain. Germline-derived CDR1 and CDR2 are SGHAT and FQNNGV. The V end lost 2 bases, the J end lost 3 bases, and 11 bases lay between the germline ends. The CDR3 runs to 14 residues. The CDR3 here is CASSLSQVLYEQYF. The CDR3 nucleotides are TGTGCCAGCAGCTTATCCCAGGTTCTCTACGAGCAGTACTTC.

Notes on this clone: At the DNA level, this CDR3 is encoded by other sequences in the same sample as well. The chain recombines TRBV28 with TRBJ2-3, with TRBD2 identical over 7 bases. In germline, CDR1 is MDHEN, CDR2 SYDVKM. With V trimmed by 3 bases and J by 4 bases, 1 base remained unmatched. The CDR3 extends over 13 amino acids. CDR3 amino acids: CASSLGGADTQYF. The CDR3 DNA sequence: TGTGCCAGCAGTTTGGGGGGGGCAGATACGCAGTATTTT. Full variable domain (rest looked up from reference TRBV28 and TRBJ2-3): DVKVTQSSRYLVKRTGEKVFLECVQDMDHENMFWYRQDPGLGLRLIYFSYDVKMKEKGDIPEGYSVSREKKERFSLILESASTNQTSMYLCASSLGGADTQYFGPGTRLTVL.

V usage is TRBV23-1 and J usage is TRBJ1-1, with 8 bases lining up with TRBD1. TRBV23-1 is an open reading frame whose function is uncertain. V trimming: 4 bases; J trimming: 6 bases; junction bases outside the gene matches: 16. CDR3 length: 17 amino acids. For the CDR3, the DNA is TGCGCCAGCAGTCTAGGTGGCAGGGGGCTTAACGTGTCTGAAGCTTTCTTT. Its translation is CASSLGGRGLNVSEAFF.

This clone was seen once. V usage is TRBV5-1 and J usage is TRBJ1-5; 7 bases are shared with TRBD1. The CDR3 loop spans 15 amino acids. V trimming: 4 bases; J trimming: 4 bases; junction bases outside the gene matches: 8. The germline gives CDR1 SGHRS, CDR2 YFSETQ. CDR3 sequence reads: CASSAEGQKNQPQHF. CDR3 nucleotide sequence: TGCGCCAGCAGCGCCGAGGGACAGAAGAATCAGCCCCAGCATTTT. Drawing the rest from reference TRBV5-1 and TRBJ1-5, the complete variable domain is KAGVTQTPRYLIKTRGQQVTLSCSPISGHRSVSWYQQTPGQGLQFLFEYFSETQRNKGNFPGRFSGRQFSNSRSEMNVSTLELGDSALYLCASSAEGQKNQPQHFGDGTRLSIL.

The chain couples TRBV27 to TRBJ2-7, with 9 bases aligning to TRBD1. Trimming at V came to 2 bases and at J to 5 bases, leaving 13 bases not matched to a gene. The germline V gene encodes CDR1 MNHEY and CDR2 SMNVEV (reference sequence). The CDR3 runs to 17 residues. The CDR3 DNA reads TGTGCCAGCAGTTTAAGGGGGACAGGGCTGGCGTGGGACGAGCAGTACTTC. Its translation: CASSLRGTGLAWDEQYF.

The rearrangement joins TRBV2 to TRBJ1-5; D remains ambiguous. Germline lookup yields CDR1 SNHLY and CDR2 FYNNEI. The CDR3 is 12 amino acids. V lost 8 bases and J 7 bases, leaving 12 bases between the germline ends. CDR3 DNA sequence: TGTGCCAGCCGGATGATCGGGCAGCCCCAGCATTTT. Translated: CASRMIGQPQHF.

This clone has a single count. V is TRBV27 and J is TRBJ2-1, with 8 bases identical to TRBD2. The V and J ends lost 7 bases and 9 bases, in that order; junction bases with no gene match: 8. From germline, CDR1 is MNHEY and CDR2 SMNVEV (reference sequence). The CDR3 spans 13 residues. The CDR3 DNA reads as TGTGCCAGCATATTGGCGGGAGGAGGTGAGCAGTTCTTC. Translated: CASILAGGGEQFF.

The CDR3 nucleotides are TGCGCCAGCGAAGATCAGGGGGCCGGGAACACTGAAGCTTTCTTT. Translated, it gives CASEDQGAGNTEAFF. This sequence joins TRBV5-1 and TRBJ1-1; 8 nucleotides agree with TRBD1. The CDR3 sequence is 15 residues long. Germline V gene data show CDR1 as SGHRS and CDR2 as YFSETQ. Trimming took 7 bases from V and 1 from J; bases not matched to a gene: 9.

The chain combines TRBV2 with TRBJ2-1; D might be TRBD2 (5 bases). The V end lost 4 bases, the J end lost 1 base, and 11 bases lay between the germline ends. The germline CDR1 and CDR2 sequences are SNHLY and FYNNEI. The CDR3 runs to 15 residues. CDR3 amino acids: CASSAGRGSYNEQFF. The DNA for the CDR3 is TGTGCCAGCAGTGCGGGGAGAGGATCCTACAATGAGCAGTTCTTC.

As DNA, the CDR3 is TGCGCCAGCAGCCAAGGGCGCAGGGGGGTAGGGACTGAAGCTTTCTTT. Translated, it gives CASSQGRRGVGTEAFF. The V gene is TRBV4-1, the J gene TRBJ1-1, with 7 positions matching TRBD1. CDR3 size: 16 residues. The V and J ends lost 1 base and 5 bases, in that order; junction bases with no gene match: 10. CDR1 MGHRA and CDR2 YSYEKL come from the germline V gene.

This sequence joins TRBV5-1 and TRBJ2-3, with 8 positions matching TRBD2. The CDR3 loop spans 15 amino acids. The germline CDR1 and CDR2 sequences are SGHRS and YFSETQ. Losses at the gene ends were 3 bases for V and 4 bases for J; bases not matched to a gene: 7. DNA of the CDR3: TGCGCCAGCAGCTATAGCGGGACCGGCTCAGATACGCAGTATTTT. It codes for CASSYSGTGSDTQYF.

This chain links TRBV7-2 with TRBJ2-7, with TRBD2 identical over 7 bases. The CDR3 is made up of 12 amino acids. The V and J ends lost 1 base and 12 bases, in that order; junction bases with no gene match: 6. CDR1 and CDR2 from the germline V gene are SGHTA and FQGNSA. Here the CDR3 DNA reads TGTGCCAGCAGCTTAGGAGGGAGGGTCCCGTACTTC. Translation: CASSLGGRVPYF.

In this sample, this clone turned up once. This chain uses TRBV27 with TRBJ2-1; 7 bases fit TRBD1. CDR1 is MNHEY and CDR2 is SMNVEV in the germline V gene (reference sequence). The ends lost 6 bases at V and 1 base at J; junction bases unmatched: 6. The CDR3 contains 15 residues. In DNA form, the CDR3 reads TGTGCCAGCAGCAGGACAGGAAGGTCCTACAATGAGCAGTTCTTC. It encodes CASSRTGRSYNEQFF.

The rearrangement uses TRBV4-1 and TRBJ2-7; TRBD2 aligns across 9 bases. CDR1 and CDR2 (germline): MGHRA, YSYEKL. The CDR3 is made up of 15 amino acids. Trimming took 1 base from V and 3 from J; bases not matched to a gene: 4. CDR3 nucleotides: TGCGCCAGCAGCCAAGGTCTAGCGGGAATCTACGAGCAGTACTTC. Amino acid sequence: CASSQGLAGIYEQYF.

V usage is TRBV27 and J usage is TRBJ2-3; D unresolved. Trimming cost V 4 bases and J 2 bases, with 4 bases left between them. Germline V lookup: CDR1 MNHEY, CDR2 SMNVEV (reference sequence). The CDR3 extends over 12 amino acids. The CDR3 spells CASSYYTDTQYF. DNA of the CDR3: TGTGCCAGCAGTTACTACACAGATACGCAGTATTTT.

The chain combines TRBV19 with TRBJ2-1, with 9 bases that match TRBD1. Germline V gene data show CDR1 as LNHDA and CDR2 as SQIVND (reference sequence). J lost 1 base, V lost 4 bases, and 5 bases had no gene match. The CDR3 is 16 amino acids. CDR3 bases: TGTGCCAGTAGTAGGCCCGGGACAGGGTCCTACAATGAGCAGTTCTTC. Translating gives CASSRPGTGSYNEQFF.

CDR3 amino acids: CAWSVASGNTDTQYF. CDR3 DNA: TGTGCCTGGAGTGTTGCTAGCGGAAACACAGATACGCAGTATTTT. This chain links TRBV30 with TRBJ2-3, with 7 bases lining up with TRBD2. From germline, CDR1 is GTSNPN and CDR2 SVGIG (reference sequence). This CDR3 is 15 amino acids long. J was trimmed by 2 bases and V by 0 bases; bases with no gene match: 5.

This rearrangement joins TRBV6-1 to TRBJ1-2; no reliable D call. Germline lookup yields CDR1 MNHNS and CDR2 SASEGT. The V end was cut by 6 bases, the J end by 5 bases, with 16 bases between. The CDR3 contains 14 residues. The CDR3: CASSRERSGYGYTF. In DNA, the CDR3 is TGTGCCAGCAGCCGGGAAAGATCGGGATATGGCTACACCTTC.

This clone was seen a handful of times. The gene calls are TRBV6-5 and TRBJ2-7, with a tentative D call TRBD1 (5 bases). This CDR3 has 13 amino acids. The V end was cut by 5 bases, the J end by 2 bases, with 10 bases between. Germline CDR1 and CDR2: MNHEY and SVGAGI. Written as DNA, the CDR3 is TGTGCCAGCAGTAACAGGCAAACCTACGAGCAGTACTTC. It encodes CASSNRQTYEQYF.

The chain has TRBV15 and TRBJ2-5; 8 bases map to TRBD1. The DNA matches TRBJ2-7 better at its end, which makes the J call doubtful. There are 15 residues in the CDR3. Germline V gene lookup returns CDR1 LNHNV and CDR2 YYDKDF (reference sequence). CDR3 sequence reads: CATSRGRTGNYEQYF. DNA for the CDR3: TGTGCCACCAGCAGAGGCAGGACAGGGAATTACGAGCAGTACTTC.

This chain joins TRBV28 and TRBJ2-1; 11 nucleotides line up with TRBD2. Per germline, CDR1 MDHEN and CDR2 SYDVKM. The CDR3 is 20 amino acids. V lost 3 bases, J lost 0 bases, and 13 bases stayed unmatched. The CDR3 loop is CASSFPGLAASLFSYNEQFF. CDR3 in DNA: TGTGCCAGCAGTTTCCCGGGACTAGCGGCCTCTCTCTTCTCCTACAATGAGCAGTTCTTC. The complete variable domain, with remaining parts taken from reference TRBV28 and TRBJ2-1, reads DVKVTQSSRYLVKRTGEKVFLECVQDMDHENMFWYRQDPGLGLRLIYFSYDVKMKEKGDIPEGYSVSREKKERFSLILESASTNQTSMYLCASSFPGLAASLFSYNEQFFGPGTRLTVL.

The genes are TRBV7-9 and TRBJ1-2; D uncertain. Per germline, CDR1 SEHNR and CDR2 FQNEAQ (reference sequence). This CDR3 contains 13 residues. Trimming took off 5 bases at V and 4 bases at J, with 11 bases between the two ends. For the CDR3, the DNA is TGTGCCAGCAGCCCGTGGGCTTTCTATGGCTACACCTTC. Its translation is CASSPWAFYGYTF.

CDR3 coding DNA: TGCGCCAGCAGTTTGAGACAGGGGGACGTTCGGGAGCGGATTCAGTACTTC. It encodes CASSLRQGDVRERIQYF. The rearrangement links TRBV10-1 to TRBJ2-4; 9 bases fit TRBD1. Germline CDR1 reads WNHNN; CDR2 reads SYGVQD (reference sequence). CDR3 length equals 17 residues. V gave up 5 bases and J gave up 10 bases; unmatched junction bases: 18.

V usage is TRBV29-1 and J usage is TRBJ2-7; TRBD1 agrees at 7 bases. Germline V CDR1 and CDR2: SQVTM, ANQGSEA. The CDR3 is 11 residues long. The trim removed 8 bases at V and 9 bases at J, leaving 10 bases unmatched. The DNA of the CDR3 is TGCAGCCCAGACAGGGAAAAGGTGCAGTACTTC. It yields the protein CSPDREKVQYF.

This chain's CDR3 is CASRGKQGTEAFF. CDR3 bases: TGTGCCAGCAGGGGTAAACAGGGGACTGAAGCTTTCTTT. The chain uses TRBV2 and TRBJ1-1; the match to TRBD1 covers 7 bases. The CDR3 totals 13 residues. The germline CDR1 and CDR2 sequences are SNHLY and FYNNEI. V lost 6 bases, J lost 5 bases, and 6 bases stayed unmatched. Together with reference TRBV2 and TRBJ1-1, the CDR3 gives the full variable domain: EPEVTQTPSHQVTQMGQEVILRCVPISNHLYFYWYRQILGQKVEFLVSFYNNEISEKSEIFDDQFSVERPDGSNFTLKIRSTKLEDSAMYFCASRGKQGTEAFFGQGTRLTVV.

V and J are TRBV5-1 and TRBJ1-2; 8 nucleotides line up with TRBD1. Germline CDR1 reads SGHRS; CDR2 reads YFSETQ. This CDR3 has 17 residues. J gave up 4 bases and V 3 bases, and 14 bases lay outside the gene matches. This CDR3 is CASSWTTGGTGRYGYTF. CDR3 sequence (DNA): TGCGCCAGCAGCTGGACCACAGGGGGAACAGGGCGCTATGGCTACACCTTC.

The chain has TRBV5-4 and TRBJ2-1; TRBD2 aligns across 7 bases. The CDR3 consists of 17 residues. CDR1 and CDR2 from the germline V gene are SGHNT and YYREEE (reference sequence). Trimming took 0 bases from V and 9 from J; bases not matched to a gene: 15. Here the CDR3 reads CASSLEGGSGPLGEQFF. Written as DNA, the CDR3 is TGTGCCAGCAGCTTGGAAGGCGGGAGCGGCCCCCTTGGTGAGCAGTTCTTC.

The rearrangement uses TRBV9 and TRBJ2-5; 7 nucleotides align to TRBD2. Germline lookup yields CDR1 SGDLS and CDR2 YYNGEE. The CDR3 consists of 16 residues. Trimming at V came to 4 bases and at J to 5 bases, leaving 14 bases not matched to a gene. CDR3 sequence reads: CASSSNGGGRGETQYF. In DNA, the CDR3 is TGTGCCAGCAGCTCCAATGGGGGGGGTCGAGGGGAGACCCAGTACTTC.